These 12 T cell receptor beta chains were all obtained from the same sample, sequenced in a study of identical twins. MiXCR, applied by TCRdb to the 5' RACE reads, yields one record per CDR3 protein. The table lists 240,000 or so distinct CDR3 sequences, roughly 7% of them singletons. These data also formed part of another study, on yellow fever vaccine responses in identical twins.

Sample: memory (CD45RO+) T cells sorted from blood. The receptors were gathered from a young woman in good health.

The table lists this clonotype with many counts. The V gene is TRBV6-1, the J gene TRBJ2-7; 8 positions match TRBD1. CDR1 and CDR2 (germline): MNHNS, SASEGT. This CDR3 comprises 15 residues. For the CDR3, the DNA is TGTGCCAGCAAGACGGACAGGGTCGCCTCCGACGAGCAGTACGTC. As protein: CASKTDRVASDEQYV.

The rearrangement uses TRBV11-3 and TRBJ2-3; 13 bases map to TRBD2. V shed 5 bases, J shed 0 bases, and the junction held 5 bases outside the gene matches. CDR1 is SGHNT, CDR2 YENEEA, per germline. The CDR3 length is 17 residues. The CDR3 loop reads CASSRGLAGTSTDTQYF. The CDR3 DNA reads as TGTGCCAGCAGCCGGGGACTAGCGGGAACTAGCACAGATACGCAGTATTTT.

This clonotype was detected many times. The CDR3 nucleotides read TGCGCCAGCAGTGATGCAGGGGGCTCCTACGAGCAGTACTTC. Its protein product is CASSDAGGSYEQYF. This chain uses TRBV5-1 with TRBJ2-7, with 7 bases that match TRBD1. Germline CDR1 SGHRS, CDR2 YFSETQ. There are 14 residues in the CDR3. V shed 5 bases and J 0 bases; nucleotides not matched to a gene: 5.

This clonotype came up many times. The chain joins TRBV12-3 or TRBV12-4 to TRBJ1-1, with D tentatively TRBD1 (6 bases). CDR3 length: 13 amino acids. Trimming shortened V by 5 bases and J by 5 bases, and 12 bases separated the two germline ends. CDR3 nucleotide sequence: TGTGCCAGCAGTAAACAGGGATTTACTGAAGCTTTCTTT. Protein: CASSKQGFTEAFF.

This clonotype has a count of ten or more. The rearrangement uses TRBV20-1 and TRBJ1-5; D may be TRBD1 (6 bases). Between the trimmed V and J ends, which lost 3 bases and 8 bases, there was a span of 17 bases. The V gene's germline CDR1 is DFQATT and CDR2 SNEGSKA (reference sequence). The CDR3 has 14 amino acids. The CDR3 bases are TGCAGTGCTAGCCCCCGGGGGCCGGAGGAGCCCCAGCATTTT. Its translation is CSASPRGPEEPQHF.

This clonotype was seen only a few times. The chain is built from TRBV10-3 and TRBJ2-6; possibly TRBD1 for D (5 bases). CDR3 length: 15 amino acids. Germline V CDR1 and CDR2: ENHRY, SYGVKD. The ends were cut back, 7 bases at V and 0 bases at J, with 10 bases in the middle. DNA of the CDR3: TGTGCCATCACCGACAGCAACTCTGGGGCCAACGTCCTGACTTTC. It translates to CAITDSNSGANVLTF.

The chain carries TRBV5-1 and TRBJ1-1; no definite D call. Germline V gene sequence: CDR1 SGHRS, CDR2 YFSETQ. Deletions cut 0 bases from V and 0 bases from J, with 6 bases between. There are 14 residues in the CDR3. CDR3 protein: CASSLAVVNTEAFF. CDR3 coding DNA: TGCGCCAGCAGCTTGGCGGTGGTGAACACTGAAGCTTTCTTT.

The rearrangement uses TRBV15 and TRBJ2-1; TRBD2 aligns across 9 bases. Germline-derived CDR1 and CDR2 are LNHNV and YYDKDF (reference sequence). The V gene end was trimmed by 4 bases and the J gene end by 8 bases; junction bases not matched to a gene: 9. This CDR3 contains 15 residues. This CDR3 is CATSNPRGGADEQFF. The CDR3 nucleotides are TGTGCCACCAGCAACCCCCGCGGGGGGGCAGATGAGCAGTTCTTC.

J is TRBJ2-1 and V is TRBV6-1; tentatively, D is TRBD1 or TRBD2 (6 bases each). CDR1 is MNHNS, CDR2 SASEGT, per germline. The CDR3 totals 15 residues. V lost 6 bases, J lost 5 bases, and 17 bases lay in between. DNA for the CDR3: TGTGCCAGCAGCCCCACGCCGGGGGCAAACAATGAGCAGTTCTTC. Residues: CASSPTPGANNEQFF.

V usage is TRBV6-2 or TRBV6-3 and J usage is TRBJ2-1; TRBD2 matches at 7 bases. The CDR3 spans 17 residues. The junction had 11 bases not matched to a gene; V was cut back by 0 bases and J by 6 bases. Germline CDR1 and CDR2: MNHEY and SVGEGT. CDR3 sequence reads: CASSYSYGGRGGNEQFF. CDR3 coding DNA: TGTGCCAGCAGTTACTCGTATGGCGGGAGAGGTGGCAATGAGCAGTTCTTC.

The sample holds a few counts of this clonotype. The chain employs TRBV10-2 and TRBJ2-5; 8 bases align to TRBD1. This CDR3 contains 13 residues. The germline V gene has CDR1 WSHSY and CDR2 SAAADI. V shed 6 bases and J 7 bases; nucleotides not matched to a gene: 7. The CDR3: CASSGQGVGTQYF. As DNA, the CDR3 is TGCGCCAGCAGCGGACAGGGTGTGGGGACCCAGTACTTC.

The table lists this clonotype with many counts. The chain combines TRBV25-1 with TRBJ2-7, with 8 bases identical to TRBD2. V shed 3 bases and J 3 bases; nucleotides not matched to a gene: 7. The CDR3 length is 15 residues. Germline V lookup: CDR1 MGHDK, CDR2 SYGVNS. This CDR3 reads CASSDLREGSYEQYF. The CDR3 bases are TGTGCCAGCAGTGATTTACGGGAGGGAAGCTACGAGCAGTACTTC.